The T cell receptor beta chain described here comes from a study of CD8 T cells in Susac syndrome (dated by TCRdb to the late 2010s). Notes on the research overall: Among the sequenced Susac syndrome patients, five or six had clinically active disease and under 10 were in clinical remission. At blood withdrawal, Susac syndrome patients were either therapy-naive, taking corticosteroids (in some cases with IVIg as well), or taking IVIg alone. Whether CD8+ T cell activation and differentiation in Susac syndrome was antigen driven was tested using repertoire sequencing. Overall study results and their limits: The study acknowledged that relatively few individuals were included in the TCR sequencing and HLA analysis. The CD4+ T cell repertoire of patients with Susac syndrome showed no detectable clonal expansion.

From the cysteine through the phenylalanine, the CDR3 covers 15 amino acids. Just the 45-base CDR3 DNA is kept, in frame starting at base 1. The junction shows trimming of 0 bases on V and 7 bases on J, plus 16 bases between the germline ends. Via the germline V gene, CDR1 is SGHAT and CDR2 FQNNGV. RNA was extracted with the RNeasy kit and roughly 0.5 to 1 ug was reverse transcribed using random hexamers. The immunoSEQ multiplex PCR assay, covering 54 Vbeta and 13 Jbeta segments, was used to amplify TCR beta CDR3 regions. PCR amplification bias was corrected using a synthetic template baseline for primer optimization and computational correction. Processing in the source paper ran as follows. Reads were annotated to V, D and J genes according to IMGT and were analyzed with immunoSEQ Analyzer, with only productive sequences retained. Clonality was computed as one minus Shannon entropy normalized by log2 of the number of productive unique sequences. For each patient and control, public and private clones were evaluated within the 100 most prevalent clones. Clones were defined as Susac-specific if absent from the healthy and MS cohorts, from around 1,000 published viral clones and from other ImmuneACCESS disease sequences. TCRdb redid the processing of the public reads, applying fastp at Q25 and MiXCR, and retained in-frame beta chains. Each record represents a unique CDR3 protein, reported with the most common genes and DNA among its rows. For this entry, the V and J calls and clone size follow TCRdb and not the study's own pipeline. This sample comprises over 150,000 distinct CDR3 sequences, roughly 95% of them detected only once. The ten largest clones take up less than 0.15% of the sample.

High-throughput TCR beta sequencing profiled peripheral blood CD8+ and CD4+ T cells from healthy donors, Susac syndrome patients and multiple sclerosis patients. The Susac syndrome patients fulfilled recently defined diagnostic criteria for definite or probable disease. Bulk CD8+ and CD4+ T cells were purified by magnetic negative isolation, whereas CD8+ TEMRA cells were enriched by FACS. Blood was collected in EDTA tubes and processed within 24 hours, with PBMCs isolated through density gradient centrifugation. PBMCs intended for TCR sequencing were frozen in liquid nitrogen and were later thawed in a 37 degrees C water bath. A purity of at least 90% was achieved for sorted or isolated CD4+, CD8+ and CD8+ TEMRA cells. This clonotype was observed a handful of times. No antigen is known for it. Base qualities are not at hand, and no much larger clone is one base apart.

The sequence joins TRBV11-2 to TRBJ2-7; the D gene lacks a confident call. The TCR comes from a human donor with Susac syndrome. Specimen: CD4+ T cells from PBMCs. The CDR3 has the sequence CASSLDGPTLGEQYF. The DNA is TGTGCCAGCAGCTTAGACGGCCCGACCCTCGGGGAGCAGTACTTC. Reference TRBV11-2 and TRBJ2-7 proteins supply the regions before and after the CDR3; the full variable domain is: EAGVAQSPRYKIIEKRQSVAFWCNPISGHATLYWYQQILGQGPKLLIQFQNNGVVDDSQLPKDRFSAERLKGVDSTLKIQPAKLEDSAVYLCASSLDGPTLGEQYFGPGTRLTVT.